This record looks at one T cell receptor (beta chain) sequence and its context. In this sample, this clone turned up once. Its antigen has not been determined. No quality values exist for individual bases; no much larger clone is one base distant. V was cut back by 3 bases and J by 1 base, leaving a gap of 9 bases between them. Measured from the cysteine to the phenylalanine, the CDR3 is 14 residues long. Kept here is only the CDR3 DNA, which spans 42 bases and is read in frame from base 1. The germline V gene (reference sequence) supplies CDR1 MNHEY and CDR2 SMNVEV. This entry comes from a study of blood T cell repertoires in COVID-19 (dated by TCRdb to the early 2020s). For context, the study as a whole: The collaborator samples originated in the United States, Italy and Spain and spanned the acute and convalescent phases of COVID-19. Where HLA class I and class II types were available, the types were taken from metadata supplied by the sample provider, not from assay-based typing. Samples were obtained from the ongoing ImmuneRACE study (first 160 participants) and from over a thousand subjects provided by 6 global collaborators. The repertoires were made available in a free public database intended to serve as a resource for research on the immune response to SARS-CoV-2. Nearly every sample came with metadata listing a de-identified subject ID, COVID-19 status, age in years and sex. Deeply sampled blood TCRbeta repertoires from subjects exposed to, actively infected with, or recovered from COVID-19 were included in the dataset. The prospective study material was composed of cDNA or gDNA derived from T cells, B-cell-depleted T cells, or PBMCs.

The immunoSEQ Assay, a bias-controlled multiplex PCR, was used to amplify TCRbeta CDR3 regions from genomic DNA. The paper's processing steps were these. The number of nucleated cells in each sample was estimated from the amplification of reference gene primers within the assay. To quantify the absolute abundance of each unique TCRbeta CDR3 rearrangement, sequence reads were collapsed and filtered. For each sample, productive Simpson clonality was calculated as the square root of Simpson's diversity index across productive rearrangements. Drawn from immuneACCESS, this table holds only the in-frame rearrangements with V and J called that TCRdb kept. Clones are partly lost; checked studies trace under half to an unresolved V gene and leave the rest unexplained. V, J and clone size derive from that table, while D and trimming were established from the DNA sequence. For this sample the table gives around 480,000 clones, of which more than 70% were detected only once. The ten largest clonotypes hold roughly 12% of the sample.

Overall results and qualifications from the work: The amount of clinical and demographic metadata varied by source and participant and was provided uncurated.

At one collaborating source in Seattle, patients were enrolled during active infection and were followed longitudinally through the course of disease. The collaborating institutions used their own protocols to collect whole blood in K2EDTA tubes. For TCRbeta analysis, collaborator samples were shipped as frozen whole blood, as isolated PBMCs, or as DNA extracted from either sample type. This chain joins TRBV27 to TRBJ1-1; matching of 5 bases hints at TRBD1 as the D gene. The specimen was peripheral blood. The sequence was obtained from a woman between 45 and 65 years old with COVID-19, enrolled during active disease. The DNA sequence is given as TGTGCCAGCAGTTTGACAGAGCCGAACACTGAAGCTTTCTTT. Translated, this is CASSLTEPNTEAFF.